These T cell receptor beta chains were read from a single sample in a study of T-cell memory formation after mild COVID-19. TCRdb reanalysed the 5' RACE reads using MiXCR and keeps one entry per CDR3 protein. The table has some 150,000 distinct CDR3 sequences, 6% to 7% seen once. The specimen sequenced was PBMCs or a T cell subset sorted from them (not recorded which). The source of these receptors is an adult woman who had mild COVID-19 (a few samples of this study predate the infection). Cell type and time point are not known. CDR3s include the opening cysteine and the closing phenylalanine or tryptophan. A D gene is named only where the DNA matches it firmly.

V	J	D	CDR3
TRBV27	TRBJ2-2	-	CASSSKGGMTTGELFF
TRBV11-2	TRBJ2-3	-	CATAPGRQGTDTQYF
TRBV5-5	TRBJ1-1	-	CASSFLGFGTEAFF
TRBV12-3/TRBV12-4	TRBJ1-2	-	CASTNPKAPLYGYTF
TRBV7-2	TRBJ2-5	-	CATRGETQYF
TRBV5-1	TRBJ2-3	TRBD2	CASSAEIGLAGGTDTQYF
TRBV5-1	TRBJ2-1	TRBD2	CASSSGGEGNEQFF
TRBV6-6	TRBJ2-7	TRBD1	CASTDRANYEQYF
TRBV2	TRBJ1-5	-	CASTEGYQPQHF
TRBV7-9	TRBJ1-2	TRBD1	CASSWDSALGYGYTF
TRBV15	TRBJ2-1	-	CATSRGLEGIYNEQFF
TRBV2	TRBJ2-3	-	CASSYTEASTDTQYF
TRBV12-3/TRBV12-4	TRBJ1-1	-	CASSFRQINTEAFF
TRBV7-2	TRBJ1-4	-	CASSSQGTTNEKLFF
TRBV2	TRBJ2-5	-	CASSEGTVSVGTQYF
TRBV10-3	TRBJ2-7	-	CAISETPVGGDEQYF
TRBV20-1	TRBJ1-5	-	CSASPPGAGQPQNF
TRBV5-1	TRBJ2-4	-	CASSFSGAGGNIQYF
TRBV4-2	TRBJ1-5	-	CASSQDHGDGQPQHF
TRBV3-1	TRBJ1-5	-	CASSLGTYQPQHF
TRBV7-6	TRBJ2-5	-	CASSLGSEGTQYF
TRBV18	TRBJ1-2	-	CASSPERGVPGYTF
TRBV12-3/TRBV12-4	TRBJ2-4	TRBD2	CASTQGGILAKNIQYF
TRBV3-1	TRBJ2-3	TRBD2	CATGTSPDTQYF
TRBV12-3/TRBV12-4	TRBJ2-7	TRBD1	CASRKTGTVSYEQYF
TRBV12-3/TRBV12-4	TRBJ1-3	-	CASSARHSSSGNTIYF
TRBV7-9	TRBJ2-1	TRBD2	CASSLGTSGSMGSYNEQFF
TRBV7-6	TRBJ2-7	TRBD1	CASSLARGPGEQYF
TRBV7-2	TRBJ1-1	TRBD1	CASSPQTGGAYGGF
TRBV4-1	TRBJ2-7	-	CASSLEQTYEQYF
TRBV20-1	TRBJ2-7	-	CSARDPTRSLDEQYF
TRBV20-1	TRBJ1-3	-	CSARGNTIYF
TRBV12-3/TRBV12-4	TRBJ1-1	-	CASSRGAPNTEAFF
TRBV30	TRBJ2-1	-	CAWGGPGLAYNEQFF
TRBV5-1	TRBJ2-2	TRBD1	CASSLGPQGVNTGELFF
TRBV20-1	TRBJ2-1	TRBD2	CSASPLAGAVNEQFF
TRBV15	TRBJ1-5	-	CATSRGAEGQPQHF
TRBV12-3/TRBV12-4	TRBJ1-2	-	CASSLWQDSSYGYTF
TRBV19	TRBJ1-4	-	CASSSTRGEKLFF
TRBV5-4	TRBJ1-2	TRBD1	CASSTDRPGGYTF
TRBV29-1	TRBJ1-4	TRBD1	CSVRQGDEKLFF
TRBV20-1	TRBJ2-1	TRBD1	CSAFSGQGNNEQFF
TRBV24-1	TRBJ1-1	-	CATSDRTGEAFF
TRBV5-1	TRBJ2-5	TRBD1	CASSYGQVGETQYF
TRBV2	TRBJ1-2	-	CASNAEGNYGYTF
TRBV7-2	TRBJ2-5	TRBD1	CASSPRRGLGETQYF
TRBV6-5	TRBJ2-1	TRBD2	CASSLTSGNFNEQFF
TRBV18	TRBJ2-1	TRBD2	CASSPRTSGVYNEQFF
TRBV5-1	TRBJ2-7	TRBD1	CASSLGDRGEQYF
TRBV7-8	TRBJ2-3	TRBD1	CASSSRDRAADTQYF
TRBV20-1	TRBJ2-3	-	CSARNEGPDTQYF